The 32 T cell receptor beta chains below were found in one sample sequenced in a study of T cell changes during pregnancy in multiple sclerosis. Data came from immunoSEQ multiplex PCR; TCRdb stores just in-frame clones and leaves some out. The sample lists about 40,000 clones, almost 95% seen once, with approximately 0.8% in the top ten. This material consisted of CD4+ T cells from peripheral blood mononuclear cells, taken before pregnancy. The receptors originated from a female donor with multiple sclerosis, enrolled in a pregnancy study.

V usage is TRBV9 and J usage is TRBJ2-1; 7 nucleotides match TRBD2. Germline CDR1 reads SGDLS; CDR2 reads YYNGEE. V gave up 0 bases and J gave up 2 bases; unmatched junction bases: 8. CDR3 length: 17 amino acids. The CDR3 reads CASSVAPERGTYNEQFF. In DNA form, the CDR3 reads TGTGCCAGCAGCGTAGCTCCGGAGCGGGGTACCTACAATGAGCAGTTCTTC.

The chain carries TRBV28 and TRBJ1-2, with D perhaps TRBD1 (5 bases). Germline V gene sequence: CDR1 MDHEN, CDR2 SYDVKM. This CDR3 contains 13 residues. The germline V and J ends were trimmed by 4 bases and 8 bases, with 14 bases remaining between them. Written as DNA, the CDR3 is TGTGCCAGCAGTTCTCCGGGACTTGGGGGCTACACCTTC. The encoded protein is CASSSPGLGGYTF.

The rearrangement uses TRBV4-2 and TRBJ1-2, with TRBD1 matching over 9 bases. Per the germline V gene, CDR1 is LGHNA and CDR2 is YNFKEQ. With 2 bases clipped from V and 3 bases from J, the junction kept 13 bases outside the gene matches. The CDR3 runs 18 residues. CDR3 loop: CASSQPPGQGTTHYGYTF. For the CDR3, the DNA is TGTGCCAGCAGCCAACCACCGGGACAGGGCACTACCCACTATGGCTACACCTTC.

The V gene is TRBV5-1, the J gene TRBJ2-5, with TRBD1 matching 11 bases. Germline V CDR1 and CDR2: SGHRS, YFSETQ. With V trimmed by 4 bases and J by 1 base, 6 bases remained unmatched. The CDR3 has 16 amino acids. Here the CDR3 reads CASSPGDRGVQETQYF. The CDR3 DNA follows: TGCGCCAGCAGCCCTGGGGACAGGGGGGTCCAAGAGACCCAGTACTTC.

The chain is built from TRBV5-4 and TRBJ2-5; D possibly corresponds to TRBD1 (6 bases). CDR1 is SGHNT, CDR2 YYREEE, per germline (reference sequence). V dropped 2 bases and J dropped 5 bases, with 13 bases sitting between them. The CDR3 runs to 14 residues. CDR3 DNA sequence: TGTGCCAGCAGCTTCTCAGGGGTACGGGAGACCCAGTACTTC. This translates into CASSFSGVRETQYF.

The chain uses TRBV5-1 and TRBJ2-3, with 7 bases aligning to TRBD2. Germline trimming cut 7 bases from V and 3 bases from J; bases unmatched to any gene: 8. The germline gives CDR1 SGHRS, CDR2 YFSETQ. The CDR3 totals 14 residues. This CDR3 reads CASGGLVGTDTQYF. The DNA for the CDR3 is TGCGCCAGCGGTGGACTAGTCGGGACAGATACGCAGTATTTT. Using reference TRBV5-1 and TRBJ2-3 for the parts outside the CDR3, the full variable domain is KAGVTQTPRYLIKTRGQQVTLSCSPISGHRSVSWYQQTPGQGLQFLFEYFSETQRNKGNFPGRFSGRQFSNSRSEMNVSTLELGDSALYLCASGGLVGTDTQYFGPGTRLTVL.

The rearrangement links TRBV2 to TRBJ2-3; TRBD2 is a possible D gene (7 bases). Germline V gives CDR1 SNHLY, CDR2 FYNNEI. Trimming cost V 8 bases and J 2 bases, with 17 bases left between them. The CDR3 is made up of 15 amino acids. CDR3 residues: CASRKWGGPTDTQYF. In DNA form, the CDR3 reads TGTGCCAGCCGGAAGTGGGGGGGCCCCACAGATACGCAGTATTTT.

The chain uses TRBV5-6 and TRBJ1-6; 9 bases match TRBD1. V dropped 2 bases and J dropped 9; count of bases not matched to a gene: 6. This CDR3 has 15 amino acids. The V gene's germline CDR1 is SGHDT and CDR2 YYEEEE. CDR3 sequence (DNA): TGTGCCAGCAGCTTTACCGGGACAGGGCCTTCACCCCTCCACTTT. Residues: CASSFTGTGPSPLHF.

The chain joins TRBV11-3 to TRBJ2-3, with 11 bases identical to TRBD2. Germline loops: CDR1 SGHNT, CDR2 YENEEA. V lost 5 bases and J lost 5; bases outside the gene matches: 0. The CDR3 loop spans 13 amino acids. The CDR3 nucleotides read TGTGCCAGCAGCACTAGCGGGAGAGATACGCAGTATTTT. Its protein product is CASSTSGRDTQYF.

V gene TRBV2 combines with J gene TRBJ2-7, with TRBD2 matching over 7 bases. Germline CDR1 SNHLY, CDR2 FYNNEI. V lost 7 bases to trimming and J lost 0 bases; unmatched junction nucleotides: 6. The CDR3 has 14 residues. The CDR3 nucleotides read TGTGCCAGCACCGAATCGGGGGGCTCCTACGAGCAGTACTTC. Translation gives CASTESGGSYEQYF.

The chain combines TRBV7-9 with TRBJ1-2; D is uncertain. The CDR3 is made up of 18 amino acids. Germline CDR1 is SEHNR and CDR2 is FQNEAQ (reference sequence). Trimming cost V 0 bases and J 4 bases, with 21 bases left between them. DNA for the CDR3: TGTGCCAGCAGCTTAGCGCTAAAGAGGTCAATGTCTTCCTATGGCTACACCTTC. Protein sequence: CASSLALKRSMSSYGYTF.

V gene TRBV2 combines with J gene TRBJ2-3; 12 nucleotides line up with TRBD2. The V gene end was trimmed by 6 bases and the J gene end by 2 bases; junction bases not matched to a gene: 6. The CDR3 contains 16 residues. CDR1 SNHLY and CDR2 FYNNEI come from the germline V gene. CDR3 DNA sequence: TGTGCCAGCAGCCTCGGACTAGCGGGGTCCACAGATACGCAGTATTTT. As protein: CASSLGLAGSTDTQYF.

The chain couples TRBV6-1 to TRBJ1-2; no firm D call. From germline, CDR1 is MNHNS and CDR2 SASEGT. V lost 7 bases and J lost 2, with 14 bases in between. This CDR3 has 14 residues. The CDR3 sequence is CASIPTPGNYGYTF. CDR3 DNA sequence: TGTGCCAGCATCCCCACCCCGGGGAACTATGGCTACACCTTC.

The genes are TRBV14 and TRBJ2-3, with a tentative D call TRBD2 (5 bases). The CDR3 covers 15 residues. V lost 5 bases and J 4 bases, leaving 16 bases between the germline ends. Germline lookup yields CDR1 SGHDN and CDR2 FVKESK. The chain's CDR3 is CASSSLDWYADTQYF. The CDR3 DNA reads as TGTGCCAGCAGCTCCTTGGACTGGTATGCAGATACGCAGTATTTT.

This sequence joins TRBV4-2 and TRBJ2-3; 8 nucleotides match TRBD2. The junction had 9 bases not matched to a gene; V was cut back by 0 bases and J by 4 bases. The germline V gene encodes CDR1 LGHNA and CDR2 YNFKEQ. The CDR3 length is 17 residues. The CDR3 here is CASSQDAKRETPDTQYF. CDR3 nucleotide sequence: TGTGCCAGCAGCCAAGATGCCAAGCGGGAGACCCCAGATACGCAGTATTTT.

This chain joins TRBV9 and TRBJ1-1, with 8 bases aligning to TRBD1. Trimming at V came to 4 bases and at J to 0 bases, leaving 5 bases not matched to a gene. Germline V lookup: CDR1 SGDLS, CDR2 YYNGEE. The CDR3 consists of 15 residues. The CDR3 protein is CASSFWDRMNTEAFF. CDR3 nucleotides: TGTGCCAGCAGCTTCTGGGACAGGATGAACACTGAAGCTTTCTTT.

V and J are TRBV2 and TRBJ2-1, with 8 nucleotides matching TRBD1. The J segment lost 3 bases and the V segment lost 5 bases, leaving 3 bases of the junction unmatched. Looked up from germline, CDR1 is SNHLY and CDR2 is FYNNEI. The CDR3 has 14 amino acids. Here the CDR3 DNA reads TGTGCCAGCAGTCTGGACAGGGTCTACAATGAGCAGTTCTTC. Translating gives CASSLDRVYNEQFF. The full variable domain, with the rest looked up from reference TRBV2 and TRBJ2-1, is EPEVTQTPSHQVTQMGQEVILRCVPISNHLYFYWYRQILGQKVEFLVSFYNNEISEKSEIFDDQFSVERPDGSNFTLKIRSTKLEDSAMYFCASSLDRVYNEQFFGPGTRLTVL.

DNA of the CDR3: TGTGCCAGCAGTGAATCAACAGGCATGTCCTACGAGCAGTACTTC. This encodes CASSESTGMSYEQYF. The V gene is TRBV25-1, the J gene TRBJ2-7, with D perhaps matching TRBD1 (5 bases). Trimming took off 1 base at V and 1 base at J, with 11 bases between the two ends. Germline CDR1 reads MGHDK; CDR2 reads SYGVNS. This CDR3 has 15 amino acids.

V gene TRBV11-2 combines with J gene TRBJ2-1; the match to TRBD2 covers 7 bases. CDR1 is SGHAT and CDR2 is FQNNGV in the germline V gene. V trimming: 5 bases; J trimming: 7 bases; junction bases outside the gene matches: 11. CDR3 length: 15 residues. DNA for the CDR3: TGTGCCAGCAGCGACGCGGCGGGAGTGAGGAATGAGCAGTTCTTC. This gives the protein CASSDAAGVRNEQFF.

This chain connects TRBV7-9 to TRBJ1-1; 7 positions match TRBD1. CDR3 size: 15 residues. With V trimmed by 0 bases and J by 4 bases, 5 bases remained unmatched. Germline V lookup: CDR1 SEHNR, CDR2 FQNEAQ (reference sequence). CDR3 nucleotides: TGTGCCAGCAGCTTAGCGACAGGGCAAGGCACTGAAGCTTTCTTT. Residues: CASSLATGQGTEAFF. The complete variable domain, with remaining parts taken from reference TRBV7-9 and TRBJ1-1, reads DTGVSQNPRHKITKRGQNVTFRCDPISEHNRLYWYRQTLGQGPEFLTYFQNEAQLEKSRLLSDRFSAERPKGSFSTLEIQRTEQGDSAMYLCASSLATGQGTEAFFGQGTRLTVV.

The chain couples TRBV5-1 to TRBJ2-3; 7 nucleotides line up with TRBD2. The CDR3 loop spans 17 amino acids. The germline CDR1 and CDR2 sequences are SGHRS and YFSETQ. The V segment lost 2 bases and the J segment 0 bases; nucleotides outside the gene matches: 9. This CDR3 is CASSFGGKFPSTDTQYF. Here the CDR3 DNA reads TGCGCCAGCAGCTTCGGGGGGAAGTTCCCTAGCACAGATACGCAGTATTTT. Combining the CDR3 with reference TRBV5-1 and TRBJ2-3 gives the whole variable domain KAGVTQTPRYLIKTRGQQVTLSCSPISGHRSVSWYQQTPGQGLQFLFEYFSETQRNKGNFPGRFSGRQFSNSRSEMNVSTLELGDSALYLCASSFGGKFPSTDTQYFGPGTRLTVL.

The chain recombines TRBV6-4 with TRBJ2-3, with D uncertain. The CDR3 contains 14 residues. The germline V gene encodes CDR1 MRHNA and CDR2 SNTAGT. Trimming shortened V by 0 bases and J by 2 bases, and 6 bases separated the two germline ends. Written as DNA, the CDR3 is TGTGCCAGCAGTGACTCTGGAGACACAGATACGCAGTATTTT. Its protein is CASSDSGDTDTQYF.

By share, this clone ranks as medium-sized. The V call is TRBV15, the J call TRBJ2-5; D gene ambiguous. Per the germline V gene, CDR1 is LNHNV and CDR2 is YYDKDF (reference sequence). V lost 8 bases and J lost 2, with 6 bases in between. The CDR3 contains 11 residues. The CDR3 bases are TGTGCCACCTTGCAGCAAGAGACCCAGTACTTC. It translates to CATLQQETQYF.

The V call is TRBV11-2, the J call TRBJ2-4; TRBD2 aligns across 8 bases. The CDR3 runs 14 residues. With V trimmed by 2 bases and J by 13 bases, 10 bases remained unmatched. Germline lookup yields CDR1 SGHAT and CDR2 FQNNGV. For the CDR3, the DNA is TGTGCCAGCAGCTTACTCCGTAGCGGGAAAGACCAGTACTTC. Its translation: CASSLLRSGKDQYF.

This clone was detected once. The chain employs TRBV4-2 and TRBJ2-3, with a possible D match to TRBD1 (6 bases). This CDR3 has 15 residues. Trimming left V 3 bases short and J 0 bases short, with 10 bases between. Germline-derived CDR1 and CDR2 are LGHNA and YNFKEQ. The CDR3 nucleotides read TGTGCCAGCAGCCAGCAGGGGAAAAGCACAGATACGCAGTATTTT. Protein sequence: CASSQQGKSTDTQYF.

V and J are TRBV2 and TRBJ1-1; D remains ambiguous. With 0 bases removed from V and 3 bases from J, the gap between germline ends came to 5 bases. The CDR3 has 13 amino acids. The germline V gene encodes CDR1 SNHLY and CDR2 FYNNEI. Written as DNA, the CDR3 is TGTGCCAGCAGTGAAGCCCGGGACACTGAAGCTTTCTTT. Protein: CASSEARDTEAFF.

Worth noting for this clone: The junction and the germline gene differ at one end; a read error may be behind it. This chain joins TRBV7-8 and TRBJ2-1, with D tentatively TRBD1 (8 bases). Germline V gene data show CDR1 as SGHVS and CDR2 as FQNEAQ. This CDR3 is built from 16 residues. The CDR3 nucleotides read TGTGCCAGCAGCTTAGCGGTCCACAGGGGGGCGGGAGCCTTAATCTTC. Encoded protein: CASSLAVHRGAGALIF.

The V and J genes are TRBV30 and TRBJ1-5; no definite D call. Germline V gene sequence: CDR1 GTSNPN, CDR2 SVGIG (reference sequence). The CDR3 runs to 14 residues. V was clipped by 5 bases and J by 3 bases, with 14 bases between them. CDR3 sequence reads: CAWGHGAPNQPQHF. The CDR3 nucleotides are TGTGCCTGGGGCCATGGAGCACCCAATCAGCCCCAGCATTTT.

The V call is TRBV27, the J call TRBJ2-7, with D perhaps matching TRBD2 (6 bases). Germline-derived CDR1 and CDR2 are MNHEY and SMNVEV (reference sequence). CDR3 length equals 13 residues. V was cut by 5 bases and J by 1 base, with 9 bases left in between. CDR3 nucleotide sequence: TGTGCCAGCAGTCCTCTAGCGTCCTACGAGCAGTACTTC. Encoded protein: CASSPLASYEQYF.

The V and J genes are TRBV10-2 and TRBJ2-7; D might be TRBD1 (6 bases). V lost 1 base, J lost 0 bases, and 13 bases lay in between. CDR1 and CDR2 (germline): WSHSY, SAAADI. The CDR3 extends over 16 amino acids. The CDR3 loop is CASSEWAGANSYEQYF. As DNA, the CDR3 is TGCGCCAGCAGTGAGTGGGCAGGGGCTAACTCCTACGAGCAGTACTTC.

The chain has TRBV28 and TRBJ2-3, with 8 nucleotides matching TRBD2. From germline, CDR1 is MDHEN and CDR2 SYDVKM. V lost 6 bases, J lost 5 bases, and 7 bases stayed unmatched. This CDR3 region has 14 residues. Here the CDR3 reads CASSRDRGGDTQYF. The CDR3 DNA is TGTGCCAGCAGCCGAGACCGGGGGGGAGATACGCAGTATTTT.

The V call is TRBV4-2, the J call TRBJ2-1; 9 bases fit TRBD1. Per the germline V gene, CDR1 is LGHNA and CDR2 is YNFKEQ. The CDR3 covers 17 residues. V lost 3 bases, J lost 4 bases, and 10 bases stayed unmatched. CDR3 DNA: TGTGCCAGCAGCCAGGACTCCGGGACAGGGATTTACAATGAGCAGTTCTTC. Translation: CASSQDSGTGIYNEQFF.